One sample yielded the 28 T cell receptor beta chains listed below, sequenced in a study of beta chain features in type 1 diabetes. Investigators reverse transcribed all isolated RNA, so they sequenced expressed TCRB transcripts. The repertoire was sequenced with immunoSEQ multiplex PCR; TCRdb's copy has only in-frame clones and lacks some. The sample records 300,000 to 350,000 clones, 6.5% to 10% being singletons. The sample comprised central memory CD4+ T cells from blood. The receptors were sampled from a woman aged 18 to 35 in good health.

This clone has at least ten counts. The chain combines TRBV4-3 with TRBJ2-3; 9 nucleotides agree with TRBD1. CDR1 is LGHNA and CDR2 is YSLEER in the germline V gene. This CDR3 region has 14 residues. The V gene end was trimmed by 2 bases and the J gene end by 5 bases; junction bases not matched to a gene: 2. The CDR3 loop is CASSQRQGVDTQYF. The CDR3 nucleotides are TGCGCCAGCAGCCAAAGACAGGGGGTAGATACGCAGTATTTT.

V and J are TRBV18 and TRBJ2-1; a weak D match, TRBD1 (6 bases). Between the trimmed V and J ends, which lost 6 bases and 8 bases, there was a span of 14 bases. The CDR3 totals 13 residues. CDR1 KGHSH and CDR2 LQKENI come from the germline V gene. CDR3 sequence reads: CASSPPHRDEQFF. In DNA, the CDR3 is TGTGCCAGCTCGCCTCCCCACAGGGATGAGCAGTTCTTC.

This clone was detected only a few times. This sequence may be a read error, since a much larger clone differs from it by one base. This specimen includes other DNA sequences encoding the same CDR3. This chain links TRBV28 with TRBJ1-2; unclear D gene. The CDR3 has 11 residues. Trimming took off 6 bases at V and 0 bases at J, with 2 bases between the two ends. The germline V gene encodes CDR1 MDHEN and CDR2 SYDVKM. In DNA form, the CDR3 reads TGTGCCAGCAGCCCTAACTATGGCTACACCTTC. Translation gives CASSPNYGYTF.

V is TRBV14 and J is TRBJ1-1, with 9 bases fitting TRBD1. Losses at the gene ends were 9 bases for V and 2 bases for J; bases not matched to a gene: 4. CDR3 length: 13 residues. The V gene's germline CDR1 is SGHDN and CDR2 FVKESK. As DNA, the CDR3 is TGTGCCAGAGCGGGACAGGGTAACACTGAAGCTTTCTTT. Protein sequence: CARAGQGNTEAFF. Combining the CDR3 with reference TRBV14 and TRBJ1-1 gives the whole variable domain EAGVTQFPSHSVIEKGQTVTLRCDPISGHDNLYWYRRVMGKEIKFLLHFVKESKQDESGMPNNRFLAERTGGTYSTLKVQPAELEDSGVYFCARAGQGNTEAFFGQGTRLTVV.

The V and J genes are TRBV6-6 and TRBJ2-1; D remains ambiguous. CDR3 length: 11 amino acids. V lost 6 bases and J lost 4, with 4 bases in between. Germline V gene sequence: CDR1 MNHNY, CDR2 SVGAGI (reference sequence). The CDR3, as DNA: TGTGCCAGCAGAAAATACAATGAGCAGTTCTTC. Translation: CASRKYNEQFF.

This clone was detected a few times. The chain carries TRBV25-1 and TRBJ2-2; no clear D. Germline loops: CDR1 MGHDK, CDR2 SYGVNS. This CDR3 is 13 amino acids long. V lost 3 bases and J lost 4, with 6 bases in between. This CDR3 is CASSDPPTGELFF. The CDR3 bases are TGTGCCAGCAGTGATCCCCCCACCGGGGAGCTGTTTTTT.

The chain joins TRBV4-3 to TRBJ2-2, with 9 nucleotides matching TRBD1. Trimming took 5 bases from V and 6 from J; bases not matched to a gene: 7. The length of the CDR3 is 15 residues. Germline-derived CDR1 and CDR2 are LGHNA and YSLEER. The DNA of the CDR3 is TGCGCCAGCAGCACGAGACAGGGGGTCCCCGGGGAGCTGTTTTTT. It translates to CASSTRQGVPGELFF.

The chain uses TRBV19 and TRBJ2-1; D is ambiguous. This CDR3 has 14 amino acids. Germline CDR1 LNHDA, CDR2 SQIVND (reference sequence). V dropped 4 bases and J dropped 6 bases, with 13 bases sitting between them. This CDR3 reads CASSNDHSVNEQFF. The CDR3 region has the DNA TGTGCCAGTAGTAATGACCATTCGGTCAATGAGCAGTTCTTC.

The chain links TRBV2 to TRBJ2-3; D unresolved. Trimming removed 6 bases at V and 2 bases at J, with 9 bases between. Germline V gene lookup returns CDR1 SNHLY and CDR2 FYNNEI. The CDR3 is 13 residues long. CDR3 loop: CASSKRPTDTQYF. In DNA form, the CDR3 reads TGTGCCAGCAGCAAAAGACCCACAGATACGCAGTATTTT. The whole variable domain, filled in from reference TRBV2 and TRBJ2-3, reads EPEVTQTPSHQVTQMGQEVILRCVPISNHLYFYWYRQILGQKVEFLVSFYNNEISEKSEIFDDQFSVERPDGSNFTLKIRSTKLEDSAMYFCASSKRPTDTQYFGPGTRLTVL.

On this clone itself: This likely reflects a read error, since a far larger clone is one base away. This chain connects TRBV7-2 to TRBJ2-5, with TRBD2 matching 8 bases. CDR3 length equals 16 residues. Germline V CDR1 and CDR2: SGHTA, FQGNSA. J lost 6 bases, V lost 1 base, and 10 bases had no gene match. This CDR3 is CASSLESGGGPKTQYF. The CDR3 nucleotides are TGTGCCAGCAGCTTAGAAAGCGGGGGAGGGCCGAAGACCCAGTACTTC.

This chain connects TRBV7-2 to TRBJ2-3; 12 nucleotides align to TRBD2. Germline CDR1 and CDR2: SGHTA and FQGNSA. The CDR3 runs 17 residues. V was pared by 5 bases and J by 1 base, with 7 bases of the junction left unmatched. The CDR3 sequence: CASSPRLAGDRTDTQYF. CDR3 sequence (DNA): TGTGCCAGCAGCCCACGACTAGCGGGAGATCGCACAGATACGCAGTATTTT.

This clone was seen a few times. The chain is built from TRBV6-5 and TRBJ2-3, with a tentative D call TRBD2 (6 bases). The CDR3 covers 14 residues. Looked up from germline, CDR1 is MNHEY and CDR2 is SVGAGI. Trimming removed 7 bases at V and 4 bases at J, with 15 bases between. The CDR3 DNA reads as TGTGCCAGCATGTGGGCGGGAAGGGCAGATACGCAGTATTTT. As protein: CASMWAGRADTQYF.

A few counts support this clone. The chain recombines TRBV28 with TRBJ2-5, with 9 bases that match TRBD1. CDR1 MDHEN and CDR2 SYDVKM come from the germline V gene. Unmatched junction bases numbered 8, after V lost 5 bases and J lost 7 bases. The CDR3 is 14 residues long. CDR3 sequence reads: CASSPGQGGGTQYF. Written as DNA, the CDR3 is TGTGCCAGCAGTCCGGGACAGGGAGGGGGGACCCAGTACTTC.

The table lists this clone with a few counts. The chain employs TRBV7-8 and TRBJ1-2; TRBD1 aligns across 7 bases. The germline gives CDR1 SGHVS, CDR2 FQNEAQ. Losses at the gene ends were 5 bases for V and 7 bases for J; bases not matched to a gene: 13. This CDR3 has 15 amino acids. Written as DNA, the CDR3 is TGTGCCAGCAGCCCGACGGATAACAGGGGACGTGGCTACACCTTC. It yields the protein CASSPTDNRGRGYTF.

The chain carries TRBV7-3 and TRBJ2-7, with 7 bases that match TRBD2. This CDR3 is 14 amino acids long. V lost 3 bases and J lost 4; bases outside the gene matches: 6. Germline CDR1 reads SGHTA; CDR2 reads FQGTGA. The CDR3 reads CASSFEGGPYEQYF. CDR3 nucleotide sequence: TGTGCCAGCAGCTTTGAGGGAGGGCCTTACGAGCAGTACTTC.

This clone was recorded a few times. The chain recombines TRBV18 with TRBJ2-1, with D uncertain. The CDR3 loop spans 13 amino acids. The germline gives CDR1 KGHSH, CDR2 LQKENI. V was pared by 8 bases and J by 0 bases, with 8 bases between. Written as DNA, the CDR3 is TGTGCCAGCCGAAGGTCCTCCTACAATGAGCAGTTCTTC. Encoded protein: CASRRSSYNEQFF.

The chain carries TRBV5-1 and TRBJ2-3, with 10 bases matching TRBD2. V trimming: 4 bases; J trimming: 4 bases; junction bases outside the gene matches: 6. Germline assignment: CDR1 SGHRS and CDR2 YFSETQ. The CDR3 contains 15 residues. The CDR3 loop reads CASSTLAGESDTQYF. CDR3 DNA: TGCGCCAGCAGCACCCTAGCGGGAGAATCAGATACGCAGTATTTT.

This clone was detected only a few times. This sequence joins TRBV5-1 and TRBJ1-3; D gene unclear. In germline, CDR1 is SGHRS, CDR2 YFSETQ. The CDR3 has 14 amino acids. V lost 2 bases to trimming and J lost 3 bases, with 9 bases between them. The CDR3 here is CASSFGNGGNTIYF. DNA for the CDR3: TGCGCCAGCAGCTTTGGTAATGGTGGAAACACCATATATTTT.

This chain uses TRBV6-5 with TRBJ1-1, with a tentative D call TRBD1 (5 bases). Germline assignment: CDR1 MNHEY and CDR2 SVGAGI. The V and J ends lost 7 bases and 1 base respectively, with 13 bases between them. This CDR3 is 14 amino acids long. CDR3 sequence reads: CASTKTAQNTEAFF. The CDR3 DNA reads as TGTGCCAGCACCAAGACAGCCCAGAACACTGAAGCTTTCTTT.

Concerning this clone: The sample has other DNA sequences that encode this CDR3 too. The chain links TRBV11-2 to TRBJ1-2; TRBD1 is a possible D gene (5 bases). CDR1 is SGHAT and CDR2 is FQNNGV in the germline V gene. V was cut by 5 bases and J by 5 bases, with 12 bases left in between. This CDR3 has 13 amino acids. Here the CDR3 reads CASSVDSLYGYTF. The CDR3 DNA follows: TGTGCCAGCAGCGTCGACAGTTTATATGGCTACACCTTC.

This clone was counted a few times. The chain is built from TRBV7-8 and TRBJ2-5, with D perhaps matching TRBD2 (6 bases). Trimming shortened V by 5 bases and J by 7 bases, and 20 bases separated the two germline ends. The CDR3 is 15 residues long. Germline V gives CDR1 SGHVS, CDR2 FQNEAQ. CDR3 loop: CASSPLGSGIGTQYF. CDR3 in DNA: TGTGCCAGCAGCCCCCTGGGTAGCGGCATTGGGACCCAGTACTTC.

This chain connects TRBV2 to TRBJ2-1; weak D call: TRBD1 (5 bases). The V gene lost 7 bases and the J gene lost 5 bases, with 15 bases spanning the gap. Germline assignment: CDR1 SNHLY and CDR2 FYNNEI. This CDR3 region has 14 residues. As DNA, the CDR3 is TGTGCCAGCATGATGGGGCGACTCAACAATGAGCAGTTCTTC. This gives the protein CASMMGRLNNEQFF.

This clone was seen a few times. The rearrangement links TRBV27 to TRBJ2-7; 12 bases match TRBD2. Trimming took 2 bases from V and 8 from J; bases not matched to a gene: 4. In germline, CDR1 is MNHEY, CDR2 SMNVEV (reference sequence). The CDR3 runs 14 residues. CDR3 DNA sequence: TGTGCCAGCAGTTTAGAGACTAGCGGGAGAAAGCAGTACTTC. Protein sequence: CASSLETSGRKQYF.

The chain couples TRBV6-5 to TRBJ2-1; D is possibly TRBD1 (5 bases). Trimming took off 7 bases at V and 6 bases at J, with 13 bases between the two ends. Germline CDR1 MNHEY, CDR2 SVGAGI. The CDR3 has 13 amino acids. The CDR3 here is CASTMNQGNEQFF. The CDR3 nucleotides read TGTGCCAGCACCATGAACCAGGGCAATGAGCAGTTCTTC.

At least ten counts were recorded for this clone. The chain is built from TRBV29-1 and TRBJ2-7; perhaps TRBD1 as D (6 bases). Per germline, CDR1 SQVTM and CDR2 ANQGSEA. V was trimmed by 2 bases and J by 8 bases, leaving 16 bases between them. The CDR3 extends over 13 amino acids. DNA of the CDR3: TGCAGCGTTGAAAGGGGACAAGGCTTTCAGCAGTACTTC. This sequence encodes CSVERGQGFQQYF.

This rearrangement joins TRBV7-6 to TRBJ2-2; TRBD2 agrees at 9 bases. The J segment lost 6 bases and the V segment lost 2 bases, leaving 7 bases of the junction unmatched. The CDR3 spans 16 residues. Germline CDR1 reads SGHVS; CDR2 reads FNYEAQ. CDR3 sequence (DNA): TGTGCCAGCAGCTTACAGGCTAGCGGGACTCCCGGGGAGCTGTTTTTT. Amino acid sequence: CASSLQASGTPGELFF.

V usage is TRBV6-5 and J usage is TRBJ2-1; D is unresolved. Germline V gene sequence: CDR1 MNHEY, CDR2 SVGAGI. The CDR3 has 11 amino acids. The V and J ends lost 11 bases and 4 bases respectively, with 9 bases between them. The CDR3 region is CAVRRYNEQFF. The CDR3, as DNA: TGTGCCGTCAGACGTTACAATGAGCAGTTCTTC.

In this sample, this clone turned up a few times. This chain connects TRBV7-2 to TRBJ2-1, with 10 positions matching TRBD1. Germline V lookup: CDR1 SGHTA, CDR2 FQGNSA. The trim removed 8 bases at V and 7 bases at J, leaving 5 bases unmatched. The CDR3 extends over 13 amino acids. Here the CDR3 DNA reads TGTGCCAGCTGCCGGGACAGGGGTAATGAGCAGTTCTTC. Its protein product is CASCRDRGNEQFF.